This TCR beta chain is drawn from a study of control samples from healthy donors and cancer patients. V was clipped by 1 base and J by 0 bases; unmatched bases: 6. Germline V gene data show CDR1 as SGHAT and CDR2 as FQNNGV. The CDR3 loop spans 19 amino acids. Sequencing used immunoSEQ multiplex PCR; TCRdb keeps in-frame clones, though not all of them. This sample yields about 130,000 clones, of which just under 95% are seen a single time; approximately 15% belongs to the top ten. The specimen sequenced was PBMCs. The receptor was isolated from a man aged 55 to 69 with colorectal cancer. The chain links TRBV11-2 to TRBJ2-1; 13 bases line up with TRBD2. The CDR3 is CASSLGLAGGMSSYNEQFF. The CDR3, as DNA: TGTGCCAGCAGCTTAGGACTAGCGGGGGGCATGAGCTCCTACAATGAGCAGTTCTTC.